This entry concerns a single TCR beta chain. Its matching antigen is unknown. No DNA is given; TCRdb re-called the 5' RACE reads and lists each CDR3 protein once. Its listing shows about 460,000 distinct CDR3 sequences. Germline V lookup: CDR1 MGHRA, CDR2 YSYEKL. CDR3 length: 15 amino acids. The source of the sample is a study of T cells expressing NK-cell markers. Study-level background: It was sorted CD3+CD56-NKG2C+, CD3+CD56+NKG2C- and CD3+CD56+NKG2C+ T cells that provided the TCR beta repertoires. With respect to HCMV, seven of the eight sequenced donors were seropositive, and one was seronegative.

General study findings and limits: Whether expanded NKG2C-expressing T cell clones recognize HCMV is unknown.

The clonotype comes from a woman in her forties or fifties in good health. Sequences were obtained from blood T cells: a sorted CD56 or NKG2C T cell subset, CD4+ or CD8+ T cells, or bulk PBMC T cells (not recorded which). V usage is TRBV4-1 and J usage is TRBJ1-1; TCRdb outputs TRBD1, but without DNA this stays unchecked. CDR3 amino acids: CASSLIRGGNTEAFF.